The rows below give T cell receptor beta chains drawn from one sample of a study of cytomegalovirus exposure and HLA in healthy donors. The protocol was immunoSEQ multiplex PCR, while the TCRdb copy is restricted to in-frame clones and leaves out a portion. The sample has approximately 140,000 clones, about four fifths seen once; the top ten hold more than 1.4%. Sequenced: PBMCs. The source of these receptors is a woman aged 25 to 39 in good health and CMV-seronegative. Each CDR3 is given with its conserved first and last residue. Fields, in order: J gene, D gene, clone size, V gene, CDR3 protein, CDR3 DNA. A D gene is named only where the DNA matches it firmly. Size values are once, few and many counts, or a class for expanded clones, and some rows have none.

TRBJ1-1 | TRBD1 | . | TRBV6-5 | CASSTGGIGAFF | TGTGCCAGCAGCACAGGGGGCATTGGAGCTTTCTTT
TRBJ1-2 | TRBD1 | . | TRBV5-6 | CASSLGTGFGGYTF | TGTGCCAGCAGCTTGGGGACAGGGTTCGGGGGCTACACCTTC
TRBJ1-3 | . | . | TRBV6-6 | CASSPLRDTRNTIYF | TGTGCCAGCAGTCCCCTCCGGGACACCCGAAACACCATATATTTT
TRBJ1-1 | . | . | TRBV18 | CASSQSPGGTEAFF | TGTGCCAGCTCTCAAAGTCCAGGTGGGACTGAAGCTTTCTTT
TRBJ2-1 | . | . | TRBV15 | CATSRDIVRVNEQFF | TGTGCCACCAGCAGAGATATAGTCAGGGTCAATGAGCAGTTCTTC
TRBJ2-7 | TRBD1 | . | TRBV5-1 | CASSLETGVFGHEQYF | TGCGCCAGCAGCTTGGAAACAGGGGTTTTTGGCCACGAGCAGTACTTC
TRBJ2-1 | . | . | TRBV9 | CASSVGGGSYNEQFF | TGTGCCAGCAGCGTAGGTGGCGGCAGCTACAATGAGCAGTTCTTC
TRBJ2-2 | TRBD2 | . | TRBV7-8 | CASSLGLAGSNTGELFF | TGTGCCAGCAGCTTAGGGCTAGCGGGGTCGAACACCGGGGAGCTGTTTTTT
TRBJ1-5 | TRBD1 | . | TRBV7-3 | CASSLTGGEQPQHF | TGTGCCAGCAGCTTAACAGGGGGCGAGCAGCCCCAGCATTTT
TRBJ1-3 | . | . | TRBV7-6 | CASSLHGQAHSGNTIYF | TGTGCCAGCAGCTTACACGGCCAGGCGCACTCTGGAAACACCATATATTTT
TRBJ1-1 | TRBD1 | few | TRBV7-9 | CASSSQGAGNTEAFF | TGTGCCAGCAGCTCCCAGGGGGCTGGGAACACTGAAGCTTTCTTT
TRBJ2-5 | TRBD1 | once | TRBV9 | CASSVGDRGLGETQYF | TGTGCCAGCAGCGTAGGGGACAGGGGGCTAGGAGAGACCCAGTACTTC
TRBJ1-5 | . | . | TRBV30 | CAWSKGEPQPQHF | TGTGCCTGGAGTAAGGGGGAACCTCAGCCCCAGCATTTT
TRBJ1-1 | . | . | TRBV2 | CASSAVATTEAFF | TGTGCCAGCAGTGCTGTTGCGACAACTGAAGCTTTCTTT
TRBJ1-4 | TRBD1 | . | TRBV7-6 | CASSRGQTYSSEKLFF | TGTGCCAGCAGCCGGGGACAGACTTATTCTTCTGAAAAACTGTTTTTT
TRBJ2-3 | TRBD1 | . | TRBV5-1 | CASSLEGQGRVGDTQYF | TGCGCCAGCAGCTTAGAAGGACAGGGGCGTGTAGGAGATACGCAGTATTTT
TRBJ1-1 | TRBD1 | once | TRBV7-3 | CASGQGPDTEAFF | TGTGCCAGCGGACAGGGCCCGGACACTGAAGCTTTCTTT
TRBJ1-1 | . | . | TRBV19 | CASSIAPLGGDTEAFF | TGTGCCAGTAGTATAGCCCCCCTGGGGGGTGATACTGAAGCTTTCTTT
TRBJ2-5 | TRBD2 | few | TRBV2 | CATRLAGVQETQYF | TGTGCCACCCGACTAGCGGGGGTCCAAGAGACCCAGTACTTC
TRBJ2-3 | TRBD2 | . | TRBV2 | CASNVAGGTDTQYF | TGTGCCAGCAACGTAGCGGGGGGGACAGATACGCAGTATTTT
TRBJ2-7 | TRBD1 | . | TRBV28 | CASSYETGWNYEQYF | TGTGCCAGCAGTTACGAGACAGGGTGGAACTACGAGCAGTACTTC
TRBJ2-3 | TRBD1 | . | TRBV29-1 | CSGRDRGTDTQYF | TGCAGCGGTAGGGACAGGGGGACAGATACGCAGTATTTT
TRBJ2-3 | . | . | TRBV5-1 | CASKSGGHTDTQYF | TGCGCCAGCAAGTCCGGGGGGCATACAGATACGCAGTATTTT
TRBJ1-2 | TRBD1 | . | TRBV29-1 | CSVDAGTGGVGYTF | TGCAGCGTTGATGCCGGGACAGGGGGAGTTGGCTACACCTTC
TRBJ2-2 | . | . | TRBV5-1 | CASSLDRENTGELFF | TGCGCCAGCAGCTTGGACAGGGAGAACACCGGGGAGCTGTTTTTT
TRBJ2-5 | . | . | TRBV11-2 | CASSSDTQETQYF | TGTGCCAGCAGCTCGGACACCCAAGAGACCCAGTACTTC
TRBJ2-7 | TRBD2 | . | TRBV5-6 | CASSRGGENYEQYF | TGTGCCAGCAGCAGGGGAGGGGAGAACTACGAGCAGTACTTC
TRBJ2-5 | . | . | TRBV30 | CAWSVRAQETQYF | TGTGCCTGGAGCGTCAGGGCTCAAGAGACCCAGTACTTC
TRBJ1-2 | . | . | TRBV5-1 | CASSLSDAGDGYTF | TGCGCCAGCAGCTTGTCGGACGCGGGGGATGGCTACACCTTC
TRBJ2-1 | TRBD1 | . | TRBV6-5 | CASSPRGRRLGEQFF | TGTGCCAGCAGTCCAAGGGGGCGCAGGTTGGGTGAGCAGTTCTTC
TRBJ1-1 | TRBD1 | . | TRBV5-1 | CASSLGGTETEAFF | TGCGCCAGCAGCTTGGGAGGGACAGAAACTGAAGCTTTCTTT
TRBJ2-5 | TRBD2 | . | TRBV19 | CASMASGGGAGETQYF | TGTGCCAGTATGGCGTCGGGCGGGGGGGCCGGAGAGACCCAGTACTTC
TRBJ1-1 | TRBD1 | . | TRBV5-6 | CASSPQTGVMNTEAFF | TGTGCCAGCAGCCCCCAGACAGGGGTAATGAACACTGAAGCTTTCTTT
TRBJ2-2 | . | . | TRBV27 | CASSRLATGELFF | TGTGCCAGCAGTAGGCTAGCCACCGGGGAGCTGTTTTTT
TRBJ2-2 | . | . | TRBV29-1 | CSVVFLNTGELFF | TGCAGCGTTGTGTTCCTTAACACCGGGGAGCTGTTTTTT
TRBJ1-1 | TRBD1 | . | TRBV6-1 | CASSEAGGGGTEAFF | TGTGCCAGCAGTGAAGCAGGAGGGGGCGGGACTGAAGCTTTCTTT
TRBJ1-5 | . | . | TRBV6-1 | CATLGLGGGQPQHF | TGTGCCACCCTGGGACTAGGAGGAGGTCAGCCCCAGCATTTT
TRBJ2-7 | . | once | TRBV27 | CASSLSRGPYEQYF | TGTGCCAGCAGCCTCAGCAGGGGTCCCTACGAGCAGTACTTC
TRBJ2-2 | TRBD2 | . | TRBV4-2 | CASSQDTGGNTGELFF | TGTGCCAGCAGTCAAGATACGGGGGGGAACACCGGGGAGCTGTTTTTT
TRBJ1-1 | TRBD1 | . | TRBV6-6 | CASDRGGTEAFF | TGTGCCAGCGACAGGGGGGGGACTGAAGCTTTCTTT
TRBJ2-5 | . | . | TRBV5-6 | CASSFRETQYF | TGTGCCAGCAGCTTCAGAGAGACCCAGTACTTC
TRBJ1-6 | . | few | TRBV9 | CASSVATGSGSPLHF | TGTGCCAGCAGCGTAGCTACGGGGTCCGGTTCACCCCTCCACTTT
TRBJ2-3 | TRBD2 | . | TRBV9 | CASSVDRAGADTQYF | TGTGCCAGCAGCGTAGATCGGGCGGGGGCAGATACGCAGTATTTT
TRBJ2-1 | TRBD2 | . | TRBV4-1 | CASSQKPGLAHNEQFF | TGCGCCAGCAGCCAAAAACCGGGACTAGCTCACAATGAGCAGTTCTTC
TRBJ1-2 | . | . | TRBV6-5 | CASSYSSGADVYGYTF | TGTGCCAGCAGTTACTCGTCAGGGGCTGACGTCTATGGCTACACCTTC
TRBJ1-2 | . | . | TRBV28 | CASLNSANYGYTF | TGTGCCAGCCTTAATTCGGCTAACTATGGCTACACCTTC
TRBJ1-4 | . | . | TRBV28 | CASSWRLLSNEKLFF | TGTGCCAGCAGTTGGAGACTCTTAAGCAATGAAAAACTGTTTTTT
TRBJ1-1 | . | . | TRBV5-6 | CASSLGRGTEAFF | TGTGCCAGCAGCTTGGGGCGGGGCACTGAAGCTTTCTTT